This T cell receptor (beta chain) was profiled in a study of cytomegalovirus exposure and HLA in healthy donors. Whole-study findings and limits: The authors considered a cluster of highly shared sequence variants likely to be a sequencing artifact.

About this clone: Its antigen is as yet unknown.

PCR involved 60 Vbeta and 13 Jbeta primers. Per the authors' pipeline: The authors later counted roughly 87 million unique TCR beta chains, some 12 million of them shared. Produced via immunoSEQ multiplex PCR; TCRdb's table is partial and in-frame only. The V and J calls and the clone size are those of that table, but D and trimming were determined from the DNA. The sample lists some 150,000 clones, under 80% seen once, with about 2.1% in the top ten. Sequencing was done on a sample of PBMCs. The sequence came from a man aged 25-45 years in good health and CMV-seronegative.

In nucleotides, the CDR3 is TGTGCCAGCAGCCCATCGGGGGACCAAGAGACCCAGTACTTC. It encodes CASSPSGDQETQYF. The chain uses TRBV28 and TRBJ2-5, with D perhaps matching TRBD2 (6 bases). V lost 6 bases and J lost 0, with 11 bases in between. CDR3 length equals 14 residues. Germline CDR1 MDHEN, CDR2 SYDVKM. The full variable domain, completed using reference TRBV28 and TRBJ2-5, is DVKVTQSSRYLVKRTGEKVFLECVQDMDHENMFWYRQDPGLGLRLIYFSYDVKMKEKGDIPEGYSVSREKKERFSLILESASTNQTSMYLCASSPSGDQETQYFGPGTRLLVL.